The 15 T cell receptor beta chains reported below all come from one sample, sequenced in a study of cytomegalovirus exposure and HLA in healthy donors. The PCR had 60 Vbeta and 13 Jbeta primers. TCRdb keeps only in-frame clones here, not all; method: immunoSEQ multiplex PCR. Of more than 150,000 clones listed, 87% are singletons. The sample consisted of PBMCs. Receptor source: a girl under three years old in good health and CMV-seronegative.

The chain is built from TRBV18 and TRBJ2-3; 7 bases are a match to TRBD1. The junction had 7 bases not matched to a gene; V was cut back by 0 bases and J by 1 base. Germline V gene data show CDR1 as KGHSH and CDR2 as LQKENI. The CDR3 is 17 amino acids. DNA of the CDR3: TGTGCCAGCTCACCACCGAGACAGGGTTGGGGCACAGATACGCAGTATTTT. This gives the protein CASSPPRQGWGTDTQYF.

This clone has only a few counts. The chain has TRBV15 and TRBJ2-1, with 16 bases that match TRBD2. Trimming removed 6 bases from V and 1 base from J; junction bases left unmatched: 6. This CDR3 has 18 residues. The germline gives CDR1 LNHNV, CDR2 YYDKDF (reference sequence). The CDR3 region has the DNA TGTGCCACCAGAAGGGGACTAGCGGGAGGGTTGTCCTACAATGAGCAGTTCTTC. Its translation: CATRRGLAGGLSYNEQFF.

The J gene is TRBJ2-2, the V gene TRBV19; D unclear. Trimming removed 5 bases from V and 1 base from J, with 11 bases in between. Germline V lookup: CDR1 LNHDA, CDR2 SQIVND (reference sequence). This CDR3 comprises 15 residues. CDR3: CASSRQVGNTGELFF. The CDR3 nucleotides are TGTGCCAGTAGTCGACAAGTGGGGAACACCGGGGAGCTGTTTTTT.

The chain recombines TRBV4-1 with TRBJ2-7, with D perhaps matching TRBD1 (6 bases). Trimming pared 4 bases from V and 7 bases from J, leaving 17 bases between. The CDR3 runs to 14 residues. CDR1 and CDR2 from the germline V gene are MGHRA and YSYEKL. Here the CDR3 reads CASSPSRGLGEQYF. The CDR3 nucleotides are TGCGCCAGCAGCCCATCCAGGGGTTTGGGGGAGCAGTACTTC.

The chain combines TRBV11-2 with TRBJ2-3, with 7 bases identical to TRBD2. Losses at the gene ends were 5 bases for V and 5 bases for J; bases not matched to a gene: 16. Per germline, CDR1 SGHAT and CDR2 FQNNGV. The CDR3 runs to 17 residues. As DNA, the CDR3 is TGTGCCAGCAGCCGTGGGGAGTTGGGGGGGGTAGTAGATACGCAGTATTTT. This gives the protein CASSRGELGGVVDTQYF.

The chain links TRBV4-2 to TRBJ2-1; D gene ambiguous. The CDR3 spans 12 residues. CDR1 is LGHNA and CDR2 is YNFKEQ in the germline V gene. Trimming took 1 base from V and 6 from J, leaving 4 bases between them. CDR3 in amino acids: CASSQVGNEQFF. CDR3 DNA sequence: TGTGCCAGCAGCCAAGTCGGCAATGAGCAGTTCTTC.

V usage is TRBV5-1 and J usage is TRBJ2-3, with 9 bases identical to TRBD2. J was trimmed by 2 bases and V by 5 bases; bases with no gene match: 6. Per the germline V gene, CDR1 is SGHRS and CDR2 is YFSETQ. This CDR3 region has 15 residues. The CDR3 here is CASRRGGRDTDTQYF. The CDR3 DNA follows: TGCGCCAGCAGGCGTGGCGGGAGGGACACAGATACGCAGTATTTT.

This clone was observed a few times. The rearrangement links TRBV4-1 to TRBJ1-2, with unresolved D. V gave up 4 bases and J gave up 1 base, with 7 bases separating them. Germline loops: CDR1 MGHRA, CDR2 YSYEKL. The CDR3 totals 13 residues. The DNA for the CDR3 is TGCGCCAGCAGCCCCACAAGTAACTATGGCTACACCTTC. Residues: CASSPTSNYGYTF.

The chain joins TRBV5-5 to TRBJ1-1, with 7 bases fitting TRBD1. V shed 4 bases, J shed 4 bases, and the junction held 7 bases outside the gene matches. The CDR3 consists of 14 residues. The germline V gene encodes CDR1 SGHKS and CDR2 YYEKEE (reference sequence). The CDR3 bases are TGTGCCAGCAGCCAACAGGGGCTGGTCACTGAAGCTTTCTTT. Residues: CASSQQGLVTEAFF.

The rearrangement uses TRBV2 and TRBJ2-3, with 9 bases aligning to TRBD1. The CDR3 length is 14 residues. Germline CDR1 SNHLY, CDR2 FYNNEI. Trimming removed 4 bases from V and 3 bases from J; junction bases left unmatched: 2. Written as DNA, the CDR3 is TGTGCCAGCAGTGGACAGGGGGGAACAGATACGCAGTATTTT. Protein sequence: CASSGQGGTDTQYF.

This rearrangement joins TRBV6-4 to TRBJ2-1; 9 nucleotides agree with TRBD2. The CDR3 totals 15 residues. Trimming at V came to 4 bases and at J to 4 bases, leaving 5 bases not matched to a gene. The germline V gene encodes CDR1 MRHNA and CDR2 SNTAGT. The CDR3 sequence is CASSGGTSLYNEQFF. CDR3 in DNA: TGTGCCAGCAGTGGGGGGACTAGCCTATACAATGAGCAGTTCTTC.

The V call is TRBV6-5, the J call TRBJ1-2; TRBD1 is a possible D gene (5 bases). CDR1 and CDR2 (germline): MNHEY, SVGAGI. The CDR3 loop spans 15 amino acids. V was shortened by 4 bases and J by 0 bases, with 12 bases between the two germline ends. CDR3 in amino acids: CASSSTGLTNYGYTF. CDR3 nucleotides: TGTGCCAGCAGTTCCACGGGACTGACTAACTATGGCTACACCTTC.

The V gene is TRBV10-1, the J gene TRBJ2-7; no firm D call. V was trimmed by 7 bases and J by 2 bases, leaving 15 bases between them. Germline assignment: CDR1 WNHNN and CDR2 SYGVQD (reference sequence). This CDR3 has 14 amino acids. CDR3 in amino acids: CASKGSLLAYEQYF. The DNA for the CDR3 is TGCGCCAGCAAAGGTTCTCTCCTAGCCTACGAGCAGTACTTC.

This chain connects TRBV9 to TRBJ2-1; 9 bases match TRBD2. The trim removed 0 bases at V and 2 bases at J, leaving 0 bases unmatched. The CDR3 is 15 amino acids. Germline V gives CDR1 SGDLS, CDR2 YYNGEE. In nucleotides, the CDR3 is TGTGCCAGCAGCGTAGCTAGCGGGGCCTACAATGAGCAGTTCTTC. Translation: CASSVASGAYNEQFF.

The chain recombines TRBV6-1 with TRBJ2-3; 8 bases align to TRBD1. Germline V gene sequence: CDR1 MNHNS, CDR2 SASEGT. Trimming cost V 3 bases and J 5 bases; bases outside gene matches: 4. The CDR3 is made up of 14 amino acids. CDR3 in amino acids: CASSEAGGVDTQYF. In nucleotides, the CDR3 is TGTGCCAGCAGTGAGGCAGGGGGCGTAGATACGCAGTATTTT.